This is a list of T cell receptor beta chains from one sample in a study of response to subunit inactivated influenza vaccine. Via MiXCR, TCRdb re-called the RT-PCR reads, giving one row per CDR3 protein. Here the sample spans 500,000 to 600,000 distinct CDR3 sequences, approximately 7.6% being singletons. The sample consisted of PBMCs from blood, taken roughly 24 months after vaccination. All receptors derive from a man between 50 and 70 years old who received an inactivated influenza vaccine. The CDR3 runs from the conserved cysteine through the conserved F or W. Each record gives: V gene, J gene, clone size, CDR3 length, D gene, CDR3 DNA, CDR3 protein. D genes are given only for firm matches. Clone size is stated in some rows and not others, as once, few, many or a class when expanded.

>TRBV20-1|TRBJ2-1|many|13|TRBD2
TGCAGTGCGCATTCTCTAGCGGAGCCTGAGCAGTTCTTC
CSAHSLAEPEQFF
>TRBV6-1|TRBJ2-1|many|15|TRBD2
TGTGCCAGCAGTGAAGGACTAGCGAGGTACAATGAGCAGTTCTTC
CASSEGLARYNEQFF
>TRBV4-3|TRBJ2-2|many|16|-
TGCGCCAGCAGCCGATCCACAGGGTACGAAACCGGGGAGCTGTTTTTT
CASSRSTGYETGELFF
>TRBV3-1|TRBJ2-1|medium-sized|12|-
TGTGCCAGCAGCCTCCAGGTCACCGAGCAGTTCTTC
CASSLQVTEQFF
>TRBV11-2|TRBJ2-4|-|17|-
TGTGCCAGCAGCGTTTCACCGGGACACCCAGCCAAAAACATTCAGTACTTC
CASSVSPGHPAKNIQYF
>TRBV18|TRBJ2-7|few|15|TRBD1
TGTGCCAGCTCACCAATGCGGACAGGGTGGTACGAGCAGTACTTC
CASSPMRTGWYEQYF
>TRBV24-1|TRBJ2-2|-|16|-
TGTGCCACCAGCCCCGGGTGGGGTTTTGACGCCGGGGAGCTGTTTTTT
CATSPGWGFDAGELFF
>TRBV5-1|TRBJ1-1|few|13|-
TGCGCCAGCAGTCCCGACGAGTACACTGAAGCTTTCTTT
CASSPDEYTEAFF
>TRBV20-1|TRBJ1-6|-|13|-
TGCAGTGCTAGTCACGCGCTGGGTTCACCCCTCCACTTT
CSASHALGSPLHF
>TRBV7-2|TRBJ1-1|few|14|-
TGTGCCAGCAGCTTAGCGTCAGGGATCACTGAAGCTTTCTTT
CASSLASGITEAFF
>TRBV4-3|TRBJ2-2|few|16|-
TGCGCCAGCAGCCAACGTTACGCACTGAGCACCGGGGAGCTGTTTTTT
CASSQRYALSTGELFF
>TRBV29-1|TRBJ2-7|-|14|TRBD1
TGCAGCGTTGAAGCGACAGGGGTATACGACGAGCAGTACTTC
CSVEATGVYDEQYF
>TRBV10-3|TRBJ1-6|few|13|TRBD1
TGTGCCATCACGGACAGGGTCGATTCACCCCTCCACTTT
CAITDRVDSPLHF
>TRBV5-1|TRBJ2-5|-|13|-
TGCGCCAGCAGCTTGTCAGCGTTAGAGACCCAGTACTTC
CASSLSALETQYF
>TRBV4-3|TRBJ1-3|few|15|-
TGCGCCAGCAGCTACCTCGGGAGCTCTGGAAACACCATATATTTT
CASSYLGSSGNTIYF
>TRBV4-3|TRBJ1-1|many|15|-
TGCGCCAGCAGCCGCCTCGGAGTTCCTAGGTCTGAAGCTTTCTTT
CASSRLGVPRSEAFF
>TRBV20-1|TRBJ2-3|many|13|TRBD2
TGCAGTGCGCCTACTAGCGGCACAGATACGCAGTATTTT
CSAPTSGTDTQYF
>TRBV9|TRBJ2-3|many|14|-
TGTGCCAGCAGCGTAGAGGTCAACACAGATACGCAGTATTTT
CASSVEVNTDTQYF
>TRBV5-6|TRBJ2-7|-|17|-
TGTGCCAGCAGCAGGTCAAGGAGGGGGCGGACCTCCTACGAGCAGTACTTC
CASSRSRRGRTSYEQYF